These 25 T cell receptor beta chains were sequenced from one sample in a study of a mutant IDH1 vaccine in newly diagnosed glioma. Time point noted: week 47, end of study. Vaccination used 300 ug of mutant IDH1 20-mer peptide per dose, with topical imiquimod. Their antigen targets remain unknown. Generated by immunoSEQ multiplex PCR, the TCRdb table keeps only in-frame clones and is missing some. The sample lists over 50,000 clones; over 75% were seen once. The material was PBMCs, obtained from a glioma patient whose treatment included an IDH1 peptide vaccine. These receptors came from a woman in her forties with glioma. Some clones in this sample may be carry-over from other donors' samples.

The V gene is TRBV5-4, the J gene TRBJ1-1, with a tentative D call TRBD1 (5 bases). CDR1 is SGHNT, CDR2 YYREEE, per germline (reference sequence). The CDR3 has 11 residues. V shed 4 bases and J shed 7 bases, with 8 bases lying between them. CDR3 nucleotide sequence: TGTGCCAGCAGCCTCGGGGGTGAAGCTTTCTTT. Its protein product is CASSLGGEAFF.

The CDR3 here is CASSVAGAGANEQFF. CDR3 nucleotides: TGTGCCAGCAGCGTAGCCGGGGCGGGGGCCAATGAGCAGTTCTTC. The chain uses TRBV9 and TRBJ2-1, with D possibly being TRBD2 (7 bases). The germline gives CDR1 SGDLS, CDR2 YYNGEE. The germline V and J ends were trimmed by 0 bases and 6 bases, with 13 bases remaining between them. This CDR3 comprises 15 residues.

This clone was seen more than once but under ten times. The chain has TRBV2 and TRBJ1-1; 11 nucleotides agree with TRBD1. The germline gives CDR1 SNHLY, CDR2 FYNNEI. The ends lost 10 bases at V and 7 bases at J; junction bases unmatched: 11. The CDR3 totals 14 residues. The CDR3 spells CAKQPGTGGGEAFF. As DNA, the CDR3 is TGTGCCAAACAACCCGGGACAGGGGGTGGTGAAGCTTTCTTT.

This clone was seen a few times. The chain uses TRBV5-1 and TRBJ1-1, with a tentative D call TRBD1 (5 bases). The CDR3 consists of 15 residues. The germline CDR1 and CDR2 sequences are SGHRS and YFSETQ. The germline V and J ends were trimmed by 2 bases and 0 bases, with 11 bases remaining between them. CDR3 nucleotides: TGCGCCAGCAGCTTCGGGACGGTTATGAACACTGAAGCTTTCTTT. This encodes CASSFGTVMNTEAFF. The full variable domain, its missing parts supplied by reference TRBV5-1 and TRBJ1-1, is KAGVTQTPRYLIKTRGQQVTLSCSPISGHRSVSWYQQTPGQGLQFLFEYFSETQRNKGNFPGRFSGRQFSNSRSEMNVSTLELGDSALYLCASSFGTVMNTEAFFGQGTRLTVV.

Points on this clone: Other DNA sequences in the same sample also yield this CDR3. The chain combines TRBV5-1 with TRBJ1-5; unclear D gene. V lost 0 bases to trimming and J lost 0 bases, with 7 bases between them. The CDR3 is 15 amino acids. Germline V gene sequence: CDR1 SGHRS, CDR2 YFSETQ. The CDR3 nucleotides read TGCGCCAGCAGCTTGGGCGGTAATAGCAATCAGCCCCAGCATTTT. Protein sequence: CASSLGGNSNQPQHF.

This chain uses TRBV5-6 with TRBJ2-2, with D perhaps given as TRBD1 or TRBD2 (5 bases each). This CDR3 has 15 residues. Trimming stripped 0 bases from V and 1 base from J, with 7 bases between. CDR1 and CDR2 (germline): SGHDT, YYEEEE. The CDR3 DNA reads as TGTGCCAGCAGCTTGGTTGGGGGGAACACCGGGGAGCTGTTTTTT. It encodes CASSLVGGNTGELFF.

V usage is TRBV5-5 and J usage is TRBJ1-2; D remains unclear. The V gene's germline CDR1 is SGHKS and CDR2 YYEKEE (reference sequence). The germline V and J ends were trimmed by 4 bases and 2 bases, with 3 bases remaining between them. There are 11 residues in the CDR3. Here the CDR3 reads CASSLNYGYTF. CDR3 DNA sequence: TGTGCCAGCAGCCTGAACTATGGCTACACCTTC. Full variable domain (remainder filled in from reference TRBV5-5 and TRBJ1-2): DAGVTQSPTHLIKTRGQQVTLRCSPISGHKSVSWYQQVLGQGPQFIFQYYEKEERGRGNFPDRFSARQFPNYSSELNVNALLLGDSALYLCASSLNYGYTFGSGTRLTVV.

DNA for the CDR3: TGCGCCAGCAGCCAAGAGAGCGGGACAGGGGGATCCTACGAGCAGTACTTC. Its protein product is CASSQESGTGGSYEQYF. This chain uses TRBV4-1 with TRBJ2-7; 11 bases map to TRBD1. The CDR3 consists of 17 residues. The germline CDR1 and CDR2 sequences are MGHRA and YSYEKL. Unmatched junction bases numbered 5, after V lost 0 bases and J lost 1 base.

The V gene is TRBV25-1, the J gene TRBJ2-7, with TRBD1 identical over 10 bases. The V and J ends lost 7 bases and 4 bases, in that order; junction bases with no gene match: 7. The CDR3 has 14 residues. The V gene's germline CDR1 is MGHDK and CDR2 SYGVNS. The CDR3 DNA follows: TGTGCCAGCAATGACAGGGGGCTTGGGTACGAGCAGTACTTC. It specifies CASNDRGLGYEQYF.

The chain joins TRBV7-6 to TRBJ1-1; D unclear. CDR3 length: 13 residues. Germline assignment: CDR1 SGHVS and CDR2 FNYEAQ. The V end lost 4 bases, the J end lost 0 bases, and 6 bases lay between the germline ends. The CDR3 reads CASSWTVNTEAFF. In DNA, the CDR3 is TGTGCCAGCAGCTGGACGGTGAACACTGAAGCTTTCTTT.

The gene calls are TRBV27 and TRBJ2-6; no definite D call. V was shortened by 5 bases and J by 4 bases, with 9 bases between the two germline ends. Per germline, CDR1 MNHEY and CDR2 SMNVEV (reference sequence). The CDR3 runs to 14 residues. The CDR3 region is CASSPSTGANVLTF. Here the CDR3 DNA reads TGTGCCAGCAGTCCCTCGACCGGGGCCAACGTCCTGACTTTC.

The sample holds a few counts of this clone. The chain combines TRBV19 with TRBJ1-2; 7 bases map to TRBD1. The CDR3 runs 14 residues. Germline CDR1 LNHDA, CDR2 SQIVND (reference sequence). V shed 6 bases and J 4 bases; nucleotides not matched to a gene: 8. In DNA form, the CDR3 reads TGTGCCAGTAGACCCACAGGGGAACTCTATGGCTACACCTTC. Translated, it gives CASRPTGELYGYTF.

The chain recombines TRBV7-2 with TRBJ1-2, with TRBD1 as a possible D gene (6 bases). Germline V gene lookup returns CDR1 SGHTA and CDR2 FQGNSA. There are 15 residues in the CDR3. V lost 3 bases and J lost 3, with 14 bases in between. CDR3 DNA sequence: TGTGCCAGCAGCTTTGATGCCGCAGGGGACTATGGCTACACCTTC. Translated: CASSFDAAGDYGYTF.

The chain carries TRBV29-1 and TRBJ2-2; D remains unclear. CDR3 length: 15 amino acids. Germline values: CDR1 SQVTM, CDR2 ANQGSEA. Trimming cost V 5 bases and J 1 base, with 14 bases left between them. Written as DNA, the CDR3 is TGCAGCGTTCGGAGCACGGCTGTGAACACCGGGGAGCTGTTTTTT. The encoded protein is CSVRSTAVNTGELFF.

The chain combines TRBV5-1 with TRBJ2-1; D remains ambiguous. Germline-derived CDR1 and CDR2 are SGHRS and YFSETQ. V was clipped by 0 bases and J by 6 bases, with 7 bases between them. The CDR3 has 13 residues. CDR3 DNA sequence: TGCGCCAGCAGCTTGGTACCCACCAATGAGCAGTTCTTC. Translated, it gives CASSLVPTNEQFF.

The chain links TRBV13 to TRBJ2-3; 10 nucleotides line up with TRBD2. The CDR3 runs 16 residues. After removal of 4 bases from V and 2 bases from J, the junction contained 6 bases not matched to a gene. Germline-derived CDR1 and CDR2 are PRHDT and FYEKMQ (reference sequence). In DNA form, the CDR3 reads TGTGCCAGCAGCTCACCTAGCGGGGGCCTCACAGATACGCAGTATTTT. Amino acid sequence: CASSSPSGGLTDTQYF.

The gene calls are TRBV5-4 and TRBJ2-5; D unresolved. The V and J ends lost 4 bases and 4 bases respectively, with 20 bases between them. The CDR3 is 16 amino acids. Germline V gene data show CDR1 as SGHNT and CDR2 as YYREEE (reference sequence). The CDR3 coding sequence is TGTGCCAGCAGCCGCTCGACGAGACGGACGGGAGAGACCCAGTACTTC. Translating gives CASSRSTRRTGETQYF.

This chain uses TRBV5-4 with TRBJ1-2; tentatively, D is TRBD1 (6 bases). Germline assignment: CDR1 SGHNT and CDR2 YYREEE (reference sequence). Trimming removed 0 bases at V and 3 bases at J, with 18 bases between. The CDR3 loop spans 17 amino acids. CDR3 nucleotides: TGTGCCAGCAGCTTGGGGGGGCCAGGGGAAGCCTACTATGGCTACACCTTC. Translation: CASSLGGPGEAYYGYTF.

The chain is built from TRBV29-1 and TRBJ2-4, with D perhaps matching TRBD2 (5 bases). Per the germline V gene, CDR1 is SQVTM and CDR2 is ANQGSEA. The CDR3 contains 14 residues. V was trimmed by 5 bases and J by 0 bases, leaving 11 bases between them. As DNA, the CDR3 is TGCAGCGTTAGGGAGACCTTAGCCAAAAACATTCAGTACTTC. Amino acid sequence: CSVRETLAKNIQYF.

The chain links TRBV18 to TRBJ1-3, with D unclear. Trimming took 4 bases from V and 4 from J, leaving 11 bases between them. Germline lookup yields CDR1 KGHSH and CDR2 LQKENI. The CDR3 length is 14 residues. The CDR3 nucleotides are TGTGCCAGCTCACACGCTGCCGGCGGAAACACCATATATTTT. This gives the protein CASSHAAGGNTIYF.

This clone appeared a few times. The rearrangement joins TRBV5-3 to TRBJ1-5; D perhaps matches TRBD1 (6 bases). TRBV5-3 is labeled an ORF, and its function is uncertain. V lost 0 bases and J lost 9, with 10 bases in between. This CDR3 region has 13 residues. DNA for the CDR3: TGTGCCAGAAGCTTGGAAGGGGGAAGGCCCCAGCATTTT. Amino acid sequence: CARSLEGGRPQHF.

This chain links TRBV5-1 with TRBJ2-1; D is perhaps TRBD1 (6 bases). This CDR3 is 13 amino acids long. Germline V gene lookup returns CDR1 SGHRS and CDR2 YFSETQ. The V end lost 7 bases, the J end lost 2 bases, and 10 bases lay between the germline ends. CDR3 sequence reads: CASGPGAYNEQFF. For the CDR3, the DNA is TGCGCCAGCGGCCCAGGGGCCTACAATGAGCAGTTCTTC.

The chain is built from TRBV5-5 and TRBJ1-1; D perhaps matches TRBD1 (6 bases). V lost 6 bases and J lost 4, with 19 bases in between. The CDR3 is made up of 15 amino acids. CDR1 and CDR2 from the germline V gene are SGHKS and YYEKEE (reference sequence). CDR3 DNA sequence: TGTGCCAGCAATTCAAAACAGGGTGTCGGCACTGAAGCTTTCTTT. This translates into CASNSKQGVGTEAFF. Full variable domain (outside the CDR3, taken from reference TRBV5-5 and TRBJ1-1): DAGVTQSPTHLIKTRGQQVTLRCSPISGHKSVSWYQQVLGQGPQFIFQYYEKEERGRGNFPDRFSARQFPNYSSELNVNALLLGDSALYLCASNSKQGVGTEAFFGQGTRLTVV.

The J gene is TRBJ2-5, the V gene TRBV7-9; 9 nucleotides align to TRBD1. Germline assignment: CDR1 SEHNR and CDR2 FQNEAQ (reference sequence). Trimming removed 5 bases from V and 4 bases from J; junction bases left unmatched: 11. The CDR3 consists of 16 residues. The CDR3 spells CASSPGQGSGRETQYF. The CDR3 DNA is TGTGCCAGCAGCCCAGGACAGGGGTCGGGACGAGAGACCCAGTACTTC.

The chain is built from TRBV7-9 and TRBJ2-3; TRBD2 matches at 9 bases. The CDR3 covers 15 residues. Germline assignment: CDR1 SEHNR and CDR2 FQNEAQ (reference sequence). V lost 5 bases, J lost 6 bases, and 9 bases stayed unmatched. CDR3 in DNA: TGTGCCAGCAGCCCAGGGCGGGGGGGCTCGGATACGCAGTATTTT. Amino acids: CASSPGRGGSDTQYF.